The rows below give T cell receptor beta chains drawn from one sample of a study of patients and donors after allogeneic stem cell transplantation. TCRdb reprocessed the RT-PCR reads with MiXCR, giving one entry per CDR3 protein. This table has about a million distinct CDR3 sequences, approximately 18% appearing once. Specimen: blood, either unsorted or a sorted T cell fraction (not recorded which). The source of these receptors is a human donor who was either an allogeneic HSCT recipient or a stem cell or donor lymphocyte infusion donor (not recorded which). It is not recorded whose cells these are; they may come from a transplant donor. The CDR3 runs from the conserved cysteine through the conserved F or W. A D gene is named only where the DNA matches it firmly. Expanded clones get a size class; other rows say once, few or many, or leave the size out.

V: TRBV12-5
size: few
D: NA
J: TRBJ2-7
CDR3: CASGLGDTSYEQYF
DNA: TGTGCTAGTGGTTTAGGGGACACCTCCTACGAGCAGTACTTC

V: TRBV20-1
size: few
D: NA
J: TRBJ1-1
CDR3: CSARRSGTLMNTEAFF
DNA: TGCAGTGCTAGACGTTCGGGCACTCTTATGAACACTGAAGCTTTCTTT

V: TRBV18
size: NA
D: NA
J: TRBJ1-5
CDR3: CASSADRGDQPQHF
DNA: TGTGCCAGCTCAGCCGACAGAGGGGATCAGCCCCAGCATTTT

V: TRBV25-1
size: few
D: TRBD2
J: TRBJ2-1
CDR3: CASSSPGLADNEQFF
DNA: TGTGCCAGCAGTTCACCGGGACTAGCGGATAATGAGCAGTTCTTC

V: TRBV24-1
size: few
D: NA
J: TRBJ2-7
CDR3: CATSEYTSLSEQYF
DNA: TGTGCCACCAGTGAGTACACTAGCCTCTCCGAGCAGTACTTC

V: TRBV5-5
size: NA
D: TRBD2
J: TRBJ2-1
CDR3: CASSFGGRNEQFF
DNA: TGTGCCAGCAGCTTCGGCGGGAGGAATGAGCAGTTCTTC

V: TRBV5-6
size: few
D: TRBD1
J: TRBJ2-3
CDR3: CASRETGDDTQYF
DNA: TGTGCCAGCAGAGAGACAGGGGACGATACGCAGTATTTT

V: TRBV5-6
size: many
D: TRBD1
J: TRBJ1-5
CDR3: CASSFQGDQPQHF
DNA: TGTGCCAGCAGCTTCCAGGGGGATCAACCCCAGCATTTT

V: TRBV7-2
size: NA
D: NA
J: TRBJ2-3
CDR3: CASSLTTGDTQYF
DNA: TGTGCCAGCAGCTTGACTACTGGAGATACGCAGTATTTT

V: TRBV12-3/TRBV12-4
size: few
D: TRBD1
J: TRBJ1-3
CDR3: CASSWPGQSSGNTIYF
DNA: TGTGCCAGCAGTTGGCCGGGACAGTCCTCTGGAAACACCATATATTTT

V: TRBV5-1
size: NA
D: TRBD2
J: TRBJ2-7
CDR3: CASSLSGGPEQYF
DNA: TGCGCCAGCAGCTTGAGCGGGGGACCCGAGCAGTACTTC

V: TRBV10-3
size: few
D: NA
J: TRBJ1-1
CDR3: CAISAQTLNTEAFF
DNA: TGTGCCATCAGTGCTCAGACACTTAACACTGAAGCTTTCTTT

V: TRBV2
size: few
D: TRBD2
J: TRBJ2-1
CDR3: CASSEREGLSYNEQFF
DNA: TGTGCCAGCAGTGAACGGGAGGGCCTCTCCTACAATGAGCAGTTCTTC

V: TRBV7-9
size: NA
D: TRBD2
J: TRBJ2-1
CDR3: CASSPPRGISYNEQFF
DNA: TGTGCCAGCAGCCCACCGCGGGGGATCTCCTACAATGAGCAGTTCTTC

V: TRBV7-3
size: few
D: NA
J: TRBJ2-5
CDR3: CASSEAAWETQYF
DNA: TGTGCCAGCAGCGAGGCGGCATGGGAGACCCAGTACTTC

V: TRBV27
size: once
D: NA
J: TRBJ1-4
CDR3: CASRWMGAAINEKLFF
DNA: TGTGCCAGCAGATGGATGGGGGCGGCTATTAATGAAAAACTGTTTTTT

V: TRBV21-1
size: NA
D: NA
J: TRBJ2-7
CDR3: CASSRGAREQYF
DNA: TGTGCCAGCAGCAGAGGGGCTCGGGAGCAGTACTTC

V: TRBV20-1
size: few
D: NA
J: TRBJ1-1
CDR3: CSARVRAANTEAFF
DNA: TGCAGTGCTAGAGTGAGGGCCGCGAACACTGAAGCTTTCTTT

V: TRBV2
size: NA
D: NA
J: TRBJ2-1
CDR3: CASSVGGKGVNEQFF
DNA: TGTGCCAGCAGTGTAGGGGGGAAGGGGGTCAATGAGCAGTTCTTC

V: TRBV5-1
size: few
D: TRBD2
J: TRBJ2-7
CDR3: CASSSQASGSGEQYF
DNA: TGCGCCAGCAGCTCCCAAGCGAGCGGGAGCGGTGAGCAGTACTTC

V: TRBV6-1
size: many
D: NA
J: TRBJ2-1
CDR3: CASSRGRNNEQFF
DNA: TGTGCCAGCAGTCGCGGCCGAAACAATGAGCAGTTCTTC

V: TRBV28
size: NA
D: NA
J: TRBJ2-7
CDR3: CASSLSGSPPYEQYF
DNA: TGTGCCAGCAGTTTAAGTGGCAGCCCTCCTTACGAGCAGTACTTC

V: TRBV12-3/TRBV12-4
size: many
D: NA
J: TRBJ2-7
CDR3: CASSLRAEQYF
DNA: TGTGCCAGCAGTTTAAGGGCAGAGCAGTACTTC

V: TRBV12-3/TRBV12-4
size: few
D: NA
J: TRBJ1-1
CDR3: CASTFLVFTEAFF
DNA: TGTGCCAGCACCTTTTTGGTATTCACTGAAGCTTTCTTT

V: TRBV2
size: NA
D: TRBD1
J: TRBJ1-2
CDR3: CASSQTGLGYTF
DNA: TGTGCCAGCAGCCAGACAGGGCTTGGCTACACCTTC

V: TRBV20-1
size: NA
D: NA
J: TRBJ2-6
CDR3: CSARSSSGANVLTF
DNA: TGCAGTGCTAGATCTAGCTCCGGGGCCAACGTCCTGACTTTC

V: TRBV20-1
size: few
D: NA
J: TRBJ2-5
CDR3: CSARSWADLQETQYF
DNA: TGCAGTGCTAGATCATGGGCAGACCTCCAAGAGACCCAGTACTTC

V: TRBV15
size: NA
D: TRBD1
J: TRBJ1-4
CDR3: CATSSPFRDRREKLFF
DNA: TGTGCCACCAGCAGCCCTTTCCGGGACAGGCGTGAAAAACTGTTTTTT

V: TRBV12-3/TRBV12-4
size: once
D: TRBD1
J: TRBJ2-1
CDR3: CASSYRDRVRSEQFF
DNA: TGTGCCAGCAGTTACCGGGACAGGGTAAGGAGTGAGCAGTTCTTC

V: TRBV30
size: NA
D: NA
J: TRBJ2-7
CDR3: CAWSDGFNEQYF
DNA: TGTGCCTGGAGTGACGGGTTTAACGAGCAGTACTTC

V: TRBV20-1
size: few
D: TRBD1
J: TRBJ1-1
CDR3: CSAQGQKNTEAFF
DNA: TGCAGTGCTCAGGGACAGAAGAACACTGAAGCTTTCTTT

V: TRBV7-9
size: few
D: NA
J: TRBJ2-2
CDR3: CASPYGGGTGELFF
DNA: TGTGCCAGCCCATACGGCGGCGGCACCGGGGAGCTGTTTTTT

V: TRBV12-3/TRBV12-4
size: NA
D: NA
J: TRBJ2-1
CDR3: CASSLQRYNEQFF
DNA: TGTGCCAGCAGTCTGCAGAGATACAATGAGCAGTTCTTC